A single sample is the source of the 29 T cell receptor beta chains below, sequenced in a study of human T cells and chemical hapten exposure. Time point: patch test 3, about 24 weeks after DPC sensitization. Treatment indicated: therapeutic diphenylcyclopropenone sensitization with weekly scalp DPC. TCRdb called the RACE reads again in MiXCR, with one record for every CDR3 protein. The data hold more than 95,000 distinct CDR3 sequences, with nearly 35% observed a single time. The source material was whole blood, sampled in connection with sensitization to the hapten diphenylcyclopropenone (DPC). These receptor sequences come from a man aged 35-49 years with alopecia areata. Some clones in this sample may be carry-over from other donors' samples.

The CDR3 DNA sequence: TGTGCCAGCAGTTGGGGGCCTAGCGTAACTAGCACAGATACGCAGTATTTT. It translates to CASSWGPSVTSTDTQYF. This chain uses TRBV27 with TRBJ2-3; D tentatively fits TRBD1 or TRBD2 (6 bases each). The CDR3 consists of 17 residues. V gave up 4 bases and J gave up 0 bases, with 17 bases separating them. Per germline, CDR1 MNHEY and CDR2 SMNVEV (reference sequence).

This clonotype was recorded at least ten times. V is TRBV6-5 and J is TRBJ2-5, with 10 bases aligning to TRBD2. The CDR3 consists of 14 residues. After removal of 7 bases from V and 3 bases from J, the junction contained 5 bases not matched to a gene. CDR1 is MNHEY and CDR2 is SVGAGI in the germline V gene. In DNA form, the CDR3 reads TGTGCCAGCAAGGCTAGCGGGAGCGAAGAGACCCAGTACTTC. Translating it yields CASKASGSEETQYF.

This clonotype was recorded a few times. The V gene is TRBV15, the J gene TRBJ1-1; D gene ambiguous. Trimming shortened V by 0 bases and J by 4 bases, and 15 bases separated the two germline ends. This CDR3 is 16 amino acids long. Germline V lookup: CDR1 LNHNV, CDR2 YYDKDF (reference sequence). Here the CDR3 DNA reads TGTGCCACCAGCAGAGATCGGGCCTCAGGCGTCACTGAAGCTTTCTTT. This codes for CATSRDRASGVTEAFF.

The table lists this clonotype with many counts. The CDR3 DNA follows: TGCAGCGTTGAACTAGCGGGAGAGGACGAGCAGTACTTC. It is translated as CSVELAGEDEQYF. The genes are TRBV29-1 and TRBJ2-7; 10 bases are a match to TRBD2. Trimming removed 2 bases from V and 5 bases from J; junction bases left unmatched: 3. CDR3 size: 13 residues. Germline CDR1 and CDR2: SQVTM and ANQGSEA.

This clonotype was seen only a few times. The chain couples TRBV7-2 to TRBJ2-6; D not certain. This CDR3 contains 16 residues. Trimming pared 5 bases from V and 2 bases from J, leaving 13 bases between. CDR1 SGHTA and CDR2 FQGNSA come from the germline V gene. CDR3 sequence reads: CASSPGSVAGANVLTF. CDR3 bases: TGTGCCAGCAGCCCCGGATCGGTGGCTGGGGCCAACGTCCTGACTTTC.

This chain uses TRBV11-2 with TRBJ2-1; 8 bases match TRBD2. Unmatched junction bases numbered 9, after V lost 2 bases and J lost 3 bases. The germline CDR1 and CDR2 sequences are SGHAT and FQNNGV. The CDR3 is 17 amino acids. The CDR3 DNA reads TGTGCCAGCAGCTTACCTCGCGGGAGGCCGAACTACAATGAGCAGTTCTTC. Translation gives CASSLPRGRPNYNEQFF.

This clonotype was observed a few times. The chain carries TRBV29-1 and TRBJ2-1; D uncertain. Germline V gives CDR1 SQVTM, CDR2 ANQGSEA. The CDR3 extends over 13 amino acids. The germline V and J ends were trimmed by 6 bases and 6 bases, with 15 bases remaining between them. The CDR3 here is CSVGTERPNEQFF. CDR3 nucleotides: TGCAGCGTCGGAACAGAACGCCCCAATGAGCAGTTCTTC.

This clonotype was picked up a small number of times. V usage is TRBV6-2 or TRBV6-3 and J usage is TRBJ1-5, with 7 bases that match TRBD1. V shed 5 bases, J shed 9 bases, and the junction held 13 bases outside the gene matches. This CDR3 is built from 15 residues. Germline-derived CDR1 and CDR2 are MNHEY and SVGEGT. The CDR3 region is CASSPLTGPRGPQHF. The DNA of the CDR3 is TGTGCCAGCAGTCCGCTGACAGGGCCCCGGGGGCCCCAGCATTTT.

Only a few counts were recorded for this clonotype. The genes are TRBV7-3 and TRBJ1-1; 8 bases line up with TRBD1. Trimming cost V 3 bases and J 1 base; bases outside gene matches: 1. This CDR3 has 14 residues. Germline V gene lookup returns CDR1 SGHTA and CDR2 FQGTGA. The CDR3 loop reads CASSLDRANTEAFF. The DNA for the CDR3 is TGTGCCAGCAGCTTGGACAGGGCGAACACTGAAGCTTTCTTT.

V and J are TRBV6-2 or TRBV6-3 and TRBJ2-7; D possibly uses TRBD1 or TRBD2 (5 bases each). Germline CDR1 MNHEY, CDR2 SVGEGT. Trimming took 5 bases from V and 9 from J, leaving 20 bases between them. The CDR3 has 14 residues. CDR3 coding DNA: TGTGCCAGCAGTCGCCAACCCAGGGAGTTCGGGCAGTACGTC. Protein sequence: CASSRQPREFGQYV.

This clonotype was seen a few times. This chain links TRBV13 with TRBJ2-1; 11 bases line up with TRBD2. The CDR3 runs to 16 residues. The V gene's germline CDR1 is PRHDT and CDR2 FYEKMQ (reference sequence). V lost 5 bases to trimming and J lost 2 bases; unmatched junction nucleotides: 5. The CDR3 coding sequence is TGTGCCAGCAGCGGTATAGCGGGAGGGCCCTACAATGAGCAGTTCTTC. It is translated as CASSGIAGGPYNEQFF.

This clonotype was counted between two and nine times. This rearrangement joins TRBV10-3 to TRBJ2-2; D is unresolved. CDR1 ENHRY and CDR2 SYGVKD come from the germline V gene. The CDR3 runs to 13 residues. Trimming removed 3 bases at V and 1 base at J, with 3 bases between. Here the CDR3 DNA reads TGTGCCATCAGTGAAAAGAACACCGGGGAGCTGTTTTTT. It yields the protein CAISEKNTGELFF.

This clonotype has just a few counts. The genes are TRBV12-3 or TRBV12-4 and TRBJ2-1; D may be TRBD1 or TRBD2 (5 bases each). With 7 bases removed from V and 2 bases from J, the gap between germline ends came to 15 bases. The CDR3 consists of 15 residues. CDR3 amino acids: CASTHGDAAYNEQFF. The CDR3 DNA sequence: TGTGCCAGCACCCATGGGGACGCAGCCTACAATGAGCAGTTCTTC.

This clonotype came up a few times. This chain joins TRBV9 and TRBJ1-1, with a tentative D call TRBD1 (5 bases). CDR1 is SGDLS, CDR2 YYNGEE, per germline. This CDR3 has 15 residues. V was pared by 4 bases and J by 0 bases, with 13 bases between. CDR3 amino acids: CASSSIGTLNTEAFF. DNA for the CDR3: TGTGCCAGCAGCTCTATAGGGACTCTGAACACTGAAGCTTTCTTT.

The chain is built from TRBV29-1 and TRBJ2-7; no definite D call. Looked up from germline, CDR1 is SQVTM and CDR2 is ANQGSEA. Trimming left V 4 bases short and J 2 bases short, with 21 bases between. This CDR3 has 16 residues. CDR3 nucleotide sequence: TGCAGCGTTGCTATATCGGGCAGAGGAGTCCCCTACGAGCAGTACTTC. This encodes CSVAISGRGVPYEQYF.

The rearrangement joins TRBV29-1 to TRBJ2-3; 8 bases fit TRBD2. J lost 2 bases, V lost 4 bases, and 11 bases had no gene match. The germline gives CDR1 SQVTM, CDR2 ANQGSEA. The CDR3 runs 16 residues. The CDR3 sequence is CSVGTGGRSYTDTQYF. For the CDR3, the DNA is TGCAGCGTTGGGACGGGAGGGAGATCATACACAGATACGCAGTATTTT.

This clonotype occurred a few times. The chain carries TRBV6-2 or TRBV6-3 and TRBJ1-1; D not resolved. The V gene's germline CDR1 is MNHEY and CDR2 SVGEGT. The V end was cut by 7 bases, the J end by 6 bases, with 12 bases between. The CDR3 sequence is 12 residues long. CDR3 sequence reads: CASTQDWSEAFF. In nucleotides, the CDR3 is TGTGCCAGCACCCAAGACTGGTCTGAAGCTTTCTTT.

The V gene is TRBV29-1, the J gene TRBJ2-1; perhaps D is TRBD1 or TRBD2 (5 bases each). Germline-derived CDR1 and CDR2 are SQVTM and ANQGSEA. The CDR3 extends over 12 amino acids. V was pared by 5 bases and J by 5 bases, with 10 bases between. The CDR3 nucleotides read TGCAGCGTTCGGCAGGGACACAATGAGCAGTTCTTC. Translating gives CSVRQGHNEQFF.

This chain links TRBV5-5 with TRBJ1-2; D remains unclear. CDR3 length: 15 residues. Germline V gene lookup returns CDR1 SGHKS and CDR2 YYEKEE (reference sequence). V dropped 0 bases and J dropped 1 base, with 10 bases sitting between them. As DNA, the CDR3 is TGTGCCAGCAGCTTGGGCGGCGACTGTAACTATGGCTACACCTTC. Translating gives CASSLGGDCNYGYTF.

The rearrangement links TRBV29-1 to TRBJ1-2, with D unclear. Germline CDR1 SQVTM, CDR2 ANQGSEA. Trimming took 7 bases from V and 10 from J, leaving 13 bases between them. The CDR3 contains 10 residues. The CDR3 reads CSARTADYTF. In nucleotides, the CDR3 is TGCAGCGCTAGGACGGCAGACTACACCTTC. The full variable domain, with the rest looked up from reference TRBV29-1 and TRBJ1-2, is SAVISQKPSRDICQRGTSLTIQCQVDSQVTMMFWYRQQPGQSLTLIATANQGSEATYESGFVIDKFPISRPNLTFSTLTVSNMSPEDSSIYLCSARTADYTFGSGTRLTVV.

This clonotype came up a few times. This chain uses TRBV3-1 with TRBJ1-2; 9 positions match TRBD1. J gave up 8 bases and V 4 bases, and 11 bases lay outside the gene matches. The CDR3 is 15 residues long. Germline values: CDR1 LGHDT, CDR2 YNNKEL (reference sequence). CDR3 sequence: CASSLTGTGLFGYTF. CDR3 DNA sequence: TGTGCCAGCAGCCTAACCGGGACAGGGCTTTTCGGCTACACCTTC.

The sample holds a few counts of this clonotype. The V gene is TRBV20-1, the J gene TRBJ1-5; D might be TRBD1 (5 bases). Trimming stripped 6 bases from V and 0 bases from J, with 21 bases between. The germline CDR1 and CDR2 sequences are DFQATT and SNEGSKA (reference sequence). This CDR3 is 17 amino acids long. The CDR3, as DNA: TGCAGTGCCCCCAGTAGGGGAGGGGTATATAGCAATCAGCCCCAGCATTTT. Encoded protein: CSAPSRGGVYSNQPQHF.

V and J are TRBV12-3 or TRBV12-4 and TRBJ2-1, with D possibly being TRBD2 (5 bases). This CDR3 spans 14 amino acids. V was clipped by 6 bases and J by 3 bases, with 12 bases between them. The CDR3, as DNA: TGTGCCAGCAGGTGGACTGGGGACTACAATGAGCAGTTCTTC. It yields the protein CASRWTGDYNEQFF.

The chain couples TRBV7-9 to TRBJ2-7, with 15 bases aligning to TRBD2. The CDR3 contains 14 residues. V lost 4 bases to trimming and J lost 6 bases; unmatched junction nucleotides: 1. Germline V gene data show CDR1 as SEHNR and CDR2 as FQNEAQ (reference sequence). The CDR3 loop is CASSSGLAGGEQYV. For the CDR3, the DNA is TGTGCCAGCAGCTCGGGACTAGCGGGAGGCGAGCAGTACGTC.

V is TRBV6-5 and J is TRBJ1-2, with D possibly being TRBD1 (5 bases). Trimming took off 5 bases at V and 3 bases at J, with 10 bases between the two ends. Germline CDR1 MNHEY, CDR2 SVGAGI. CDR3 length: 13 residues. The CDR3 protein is CASSGGGYYGYTF. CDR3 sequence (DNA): TGTGCCAGCAGTGGGGGAGGATACTATGGCTACACCTTC.

This chain's CDR3 is CASSPQYNEQFF. The CDR3 bases are TGTGCCAGCAGCCCCCAGTACAATGAGCAGTTCTTC. V usage is TRBV7-2 and J usage is TRBJ2-1; D is unresolved. This CDR3 is 12 amino acids long. Germline-derived CDR1 and CDR2 are SGHTA and FQGNSA. V was pared by 5 bases and J by 4 bases, with 6 bases between.

In DNA form, the CDR3 reads TGTGCCAGCAGTACGACCCCTCTGGGCGCCAACGTCCTGACTTTC. This gives the protein CASSTTPLGANVLTF. V and J are TRBV6-2 or TRBV6-3 and TRBJ2-6; D is ambiguous. V gave up 5 bases and J gave up 7 bases, with 15 bases separating them. The CDR3 length is 15 residues. CDR1 is MNHEY and CDR2 is SVGEGT in the germline V gene.

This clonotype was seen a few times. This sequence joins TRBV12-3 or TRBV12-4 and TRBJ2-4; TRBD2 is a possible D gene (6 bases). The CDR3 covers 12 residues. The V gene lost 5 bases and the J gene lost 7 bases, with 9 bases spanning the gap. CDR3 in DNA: TGTGCCAGCAGTCGGGGAGGTAACATTCAGTACTTC. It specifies CASSRGGNIQYF.

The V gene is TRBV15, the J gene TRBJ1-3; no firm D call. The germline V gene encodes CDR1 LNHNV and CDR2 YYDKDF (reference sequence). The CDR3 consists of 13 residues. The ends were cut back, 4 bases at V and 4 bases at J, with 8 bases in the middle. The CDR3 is CATSKSSGNTIYF. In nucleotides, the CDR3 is TGTGCCACCAGCAAAAGTTCAGGAAACACCATATATTTT.